This entry is about one TCR beta chain. As yet, its antigen is unknown. TCRdb called the reads again in MiXCR, with one record for every CDR3 protein. The table records around 430,000 distinct CDR3 sequences, 40% to 50% of them present only once. The data derive from a study of T cell repertoires in cytomegalovirus infection. Overall study results and limits: The ex vivo response showed dominance by HLA-C-restricted CMV-specific TCR beta clonotypes. Cumulative frequency (of public TCR beta family members) identified carriers of CMV plus the relevant HLA.

V was clipped by 2 bases and J by 8 bases, with 15 bases between them. CDR3 length equals 14 residues. In germline, CDR1 is SGHTA, CDR2 FQGNSA. The TCR sequence derives from a human donor in good health (CMV status not recorded). Some clones in this sample may be carry-over from other donors' samples. The sequenced sample was cultured PBMCs, obtained from culture after CMV antigen stimulation. The chain has TRBV7-2 and TRBJ1-2, with D possibly being TRBD1 (5 bases). The CDR3 region is CASSLQGLVGGYTF. The CDR3 DNA sequence: TGTGCCAGCAGCTTACAGGGATTGGTGGGGGGCTACACCTTC. The entire variable domain, with the rest obtained from reference TRBV7-2 and TRBJ1-2, is as follows: GAGVSQSPSNKVTEKGKDVELRCDPISGHTALYWYRQSLGQGLEFLIYFQGNSAPDKSGLPSDRFSAERTGGSVSTLTIQRTQQEDSAVYLCASSLQGLVGGYTFGSGTRLTVV.